What follows describes a single T cell receptor (beta chain). Its antigen is currently unknown. This sample is part of a study of CD8 T cells in ankylosing spondylitis. TCRdb re-analysed the 5' RACE reads in MiXCR, keeping a single row per CDR3 protein. The data contain about 360,000 distinct CDR3 sequences, around 15% of them seen just once; the ten biggest clones take up around 1%. Study results and caveats: A motif in TCR beta, a set of eight highly homologous variants, appeared characteristic of ankylosing spondylitis blood. According to the report, clones linked to the disease were significantly enriched in matched synovial fluid samples taken from ankylosing spondylitis patients. Disease-associated clones were CD8+ and fairly uncommon in peripheral blood.

The CDR3 extends over 15 amino acids. V was trimmed by 6 bases and J by 0 bases, leaving 11 bases between them. The germline V gene has CDR1 SNHLY and CDR2 FYNNEI. The sequence derives from a male donor with ankylosing spondylitis or in good health (not recorded which). The specimen was blood, either unsorted or a sorted T cell fraction (not recorded which). J is TRBJ2-2 and V is TRBV2; the D gene is possibly TRBD2 (6 bases). The CDR3 DNA sequence: TGTGCCAGCAGGAGCGGGTCCGCGAACACCGGGGAGCTGTTTTTT. This gives the protein CASRSGSANTGELFF.